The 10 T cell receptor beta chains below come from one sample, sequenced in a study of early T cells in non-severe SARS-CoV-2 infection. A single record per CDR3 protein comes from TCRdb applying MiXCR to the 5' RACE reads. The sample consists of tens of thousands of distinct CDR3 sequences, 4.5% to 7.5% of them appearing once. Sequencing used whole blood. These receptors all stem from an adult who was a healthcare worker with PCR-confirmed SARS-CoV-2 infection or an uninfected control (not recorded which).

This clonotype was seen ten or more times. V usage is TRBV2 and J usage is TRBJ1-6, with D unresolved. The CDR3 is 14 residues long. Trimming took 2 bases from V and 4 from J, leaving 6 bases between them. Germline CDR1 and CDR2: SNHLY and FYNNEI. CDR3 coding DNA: TGTGCCAGCAGTGAACGAGGATATAATTCACCCCTCCACTTT. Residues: CASSERGYNSPLHF.

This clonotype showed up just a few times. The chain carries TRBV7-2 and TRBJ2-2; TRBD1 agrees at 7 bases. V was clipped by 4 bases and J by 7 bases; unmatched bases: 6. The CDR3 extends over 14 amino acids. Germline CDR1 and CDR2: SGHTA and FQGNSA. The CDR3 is CASSWRTGIGELFF. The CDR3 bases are TGTGCCAGCAGCTGGAGGACAGGAATCGGGGAGCTGTTTTTT.

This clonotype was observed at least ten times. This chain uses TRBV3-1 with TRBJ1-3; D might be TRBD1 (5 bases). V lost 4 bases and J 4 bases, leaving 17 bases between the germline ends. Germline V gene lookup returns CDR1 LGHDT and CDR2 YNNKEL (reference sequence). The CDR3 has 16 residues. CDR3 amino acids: CASSPPDRVSGNTIYF. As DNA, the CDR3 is TGTGCCAGCAGCCCTCCCGACAGAGTGTCGGGAAACACCATATATTTT.

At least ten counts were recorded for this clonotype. DNA of the CDR3: TGCAGTGCTAATAACAGGGGGCAGAGTGGCACCGGGGAGCTGTTTTTT. Encoded protein: CSANNRGQSGTGELFF. The chain is built from TRBV20-1 and TRBJ2-2, with TRBD1 matching over 9 bases. The CDR3 is 16 residues long. V gave up 4 bases and J gave up 4 bases; unmatched junction bases: 10. CDR1 and CDR2 from the germline V gene are DFQATT and SNEGSKA (reference sequence).

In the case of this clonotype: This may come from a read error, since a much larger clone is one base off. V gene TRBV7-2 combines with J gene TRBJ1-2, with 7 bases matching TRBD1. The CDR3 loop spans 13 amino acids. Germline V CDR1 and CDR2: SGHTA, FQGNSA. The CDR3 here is CASTREGAKGYNF. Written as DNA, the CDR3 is TGTGCCAGCACCCGGGAGGGGGCGAAGGGCTACAACTTC.

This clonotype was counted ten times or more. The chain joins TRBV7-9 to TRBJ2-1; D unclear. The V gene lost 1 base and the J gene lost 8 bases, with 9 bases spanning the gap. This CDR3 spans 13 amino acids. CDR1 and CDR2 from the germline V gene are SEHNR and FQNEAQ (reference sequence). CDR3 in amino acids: CASSLESRDEQFF. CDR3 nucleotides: TGTGCCAGCAGCTTAGAAAGTCGAGATGAGCAGTTCTTC.

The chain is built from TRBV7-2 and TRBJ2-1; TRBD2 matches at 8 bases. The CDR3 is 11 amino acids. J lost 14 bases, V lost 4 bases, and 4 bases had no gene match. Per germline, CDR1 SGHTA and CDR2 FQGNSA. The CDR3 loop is CASSSGTSEFF. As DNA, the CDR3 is TGTGCCAGCAGCTCCGGGACTAGTGAGTTCTTC. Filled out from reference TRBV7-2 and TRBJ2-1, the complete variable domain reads GAGVSQSPSNKVTEKGKDVELRCDPISGHTALYWYRQSLGQGLEFLIYFQGNSAPDKSGLPSDRFSAERTGGSVSTLTIQRTQQEDSAVYLCASSSGTSEFFGPGTRLTVL.

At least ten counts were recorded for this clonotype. For the CDR3, the DNA is TGTGCCAGCAGTTTATCCCCCTCAGGGGTAAGCTATGGCTACACCTTC. Residues: CASSLSPSGVSYGYTF. The V and J genes are TRBV27 and TRBJ1-2, with D perhaps matching TRBD1 (6 bases). This CDR3 region has 16 residues. Germline V CDR1 and CDR2: MNHEY, SMNVEV (reference sequence). V dropped 0 bases and J dropped 4 bases, with 15 bases sitting between them.

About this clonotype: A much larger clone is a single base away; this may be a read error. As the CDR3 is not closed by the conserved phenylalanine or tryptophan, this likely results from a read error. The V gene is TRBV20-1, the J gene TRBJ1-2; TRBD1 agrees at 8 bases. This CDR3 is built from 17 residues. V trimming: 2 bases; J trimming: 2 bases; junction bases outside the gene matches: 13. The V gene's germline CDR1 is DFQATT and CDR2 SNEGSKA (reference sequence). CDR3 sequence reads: CSARQTAGTGANYGYTL. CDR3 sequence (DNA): TGCAGTGCTAGACAAACGGCGGGGACAGGCGCCAACTATGGCTACACCCTC.

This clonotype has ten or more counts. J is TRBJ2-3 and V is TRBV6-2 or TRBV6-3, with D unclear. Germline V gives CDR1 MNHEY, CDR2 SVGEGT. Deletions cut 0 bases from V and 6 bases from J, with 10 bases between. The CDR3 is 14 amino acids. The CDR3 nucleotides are TGTGCCAGCAGTTACTCGTCTAAGGAGGATACGCAGTATTTT. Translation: CASSYSSKEDTQYF.